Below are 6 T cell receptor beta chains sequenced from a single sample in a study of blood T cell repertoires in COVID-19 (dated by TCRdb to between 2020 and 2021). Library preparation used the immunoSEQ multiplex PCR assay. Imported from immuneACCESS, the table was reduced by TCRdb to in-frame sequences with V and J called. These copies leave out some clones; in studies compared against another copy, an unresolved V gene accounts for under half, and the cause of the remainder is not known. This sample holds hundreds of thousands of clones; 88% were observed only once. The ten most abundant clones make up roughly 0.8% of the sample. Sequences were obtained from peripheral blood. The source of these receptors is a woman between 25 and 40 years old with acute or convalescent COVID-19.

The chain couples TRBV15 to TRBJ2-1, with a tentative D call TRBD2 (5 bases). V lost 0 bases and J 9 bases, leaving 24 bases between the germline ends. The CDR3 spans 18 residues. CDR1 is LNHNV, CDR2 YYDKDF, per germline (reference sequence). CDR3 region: CATSRDSSVGGRRGEQFF. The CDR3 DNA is TGTGCCACCAGCAGAGATAGTAGTGTAGGAGGTCGACGGGGTGAGCAGTTCTTC. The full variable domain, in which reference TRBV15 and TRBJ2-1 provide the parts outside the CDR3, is DAMVIQNPRYQVTQFGKPVTLSCSQTLNHNVMYWYQQKSSQAPKLLFHYYDKDFNNEADTPDNFQSRRPNTSFCFLDIRSPGLGDTAMYLCATSRDSSVGGRRGEQFFGPGTRLTVL.

This chain's CDR3 is CASSMPIAGPGNEQFF. As DNA, the CDR3 is TGTGCCAGTAGTATGCCGATAGCGGGACCTGGCAATGAGCAGTTCTTC. V gene TRBV19 combines with J gene TRBJ2-1; 8 bases are a match to TRBD2. CDR3 size: 16 residues. CDR1 is LNHDA and CDR2 is SQIVND in the germline V gene (reference sequence). V trimming: 3 bases; J trimming: 6 bases; junction bases outside the gene matches: 10.

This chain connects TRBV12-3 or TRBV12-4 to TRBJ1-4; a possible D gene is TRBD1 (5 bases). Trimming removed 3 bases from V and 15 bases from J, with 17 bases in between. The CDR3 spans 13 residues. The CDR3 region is CASSFGGVDHLFF. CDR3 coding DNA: TGTGCCAGCAGTTTCGGGGGGGTAGACCACTTGTTTTTT.

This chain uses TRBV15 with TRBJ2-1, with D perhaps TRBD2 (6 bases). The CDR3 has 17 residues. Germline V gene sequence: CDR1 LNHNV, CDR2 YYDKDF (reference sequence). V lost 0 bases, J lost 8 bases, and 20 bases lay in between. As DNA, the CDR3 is TGTGCCACCAGCAGAGACACCGGGACTTTATTGTTTTATGAGCAGTTCTTC. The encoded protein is CATSRDTGTLLFYEQFF.

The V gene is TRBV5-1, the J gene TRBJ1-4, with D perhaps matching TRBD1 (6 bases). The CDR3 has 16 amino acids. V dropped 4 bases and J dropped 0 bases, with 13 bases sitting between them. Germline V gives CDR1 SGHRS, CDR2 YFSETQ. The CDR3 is CASSIGTTATNEKLFF. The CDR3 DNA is TGCGCCAGCAGCATTGGGACAACTGCAACTAATGAAAAACTGTTTTTT. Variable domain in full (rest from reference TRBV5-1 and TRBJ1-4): KAGVTQTPRYLIKTRGQQVTLSCSPISGHRSVSWYQQTPGQGLQFLFEYFSETQRNKGNFPGRFSGRQFSNSRSEMNVSTLELGDSALYLCASSIGTTATNEKLFFGSGTQLSVL.

CDR3 sequence reads: CASSFDGTSGLGRVYNEQFF. The CDR3 DNA is TGCGCCAGCAGCTTTGACGGGACTAGCGGGCTCGGACGGGTCTACAATGAGCAGTTCTTC. The J gene is TRBJ2-1, the V gene TRBV5-1; the match to TRBD2 covers 12 bases. V lost 2 bases and J lost 3; bases outside the gene matches: 15. Germline-derived CDR1 and CDR2 are SGHRS and YFSETQ. The CDR3 is 20 amino acids.